The T cell receptor (beta chain) under discussion was sequenced for a study of T cell responses to AZD1222 COVID-19 vaccine. Trimming removed 2 bases from V and 2 bases from J, with 11 bases in between. The CDR3 has 15 residues. The germline V gene encodes CDR1 LGHDT and CDR2 YNNKEL (reference sequence). Using immunoSEQ multiplex PCR, the repertoire was profiled, and TCRdb retains in-frame clones only, with some absent. The table includes approximately 160,000 clones, about nine tenths detected once. This chain links TRBV3-1 (or the pseudogene TRBV3-2) with TRBJ2-3; D is possibly TRBD1 or TRBD2 (5 bases each). Material: peripheral blood, obtained on day 0 of MenACWY control vaccination. The receptor was isolated from an adult in good health. The CDR3 sequence: CASSQSGASTDTQYF. The CDR3 DNA sequence: TGTGCCAGCAGCCAATCCGGGGCTTCCACAGATACGCAGTATTTT.